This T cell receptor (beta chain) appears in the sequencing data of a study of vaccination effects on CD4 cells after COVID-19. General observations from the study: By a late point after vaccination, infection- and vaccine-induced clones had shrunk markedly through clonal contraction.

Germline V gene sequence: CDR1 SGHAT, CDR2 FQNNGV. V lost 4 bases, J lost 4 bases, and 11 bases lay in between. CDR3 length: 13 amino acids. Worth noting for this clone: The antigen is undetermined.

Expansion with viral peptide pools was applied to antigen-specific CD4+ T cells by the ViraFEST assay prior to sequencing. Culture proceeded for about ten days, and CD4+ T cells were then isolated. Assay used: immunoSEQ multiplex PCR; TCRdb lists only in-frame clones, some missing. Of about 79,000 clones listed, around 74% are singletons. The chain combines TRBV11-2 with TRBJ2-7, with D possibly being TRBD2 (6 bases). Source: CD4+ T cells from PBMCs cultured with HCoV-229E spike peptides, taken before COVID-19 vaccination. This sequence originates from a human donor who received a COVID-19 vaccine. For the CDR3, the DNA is TGTGCCAGCAGCTCCATTCGGGGGTACGAGCAGTACGTC. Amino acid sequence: CASSSIRGYEQYV.